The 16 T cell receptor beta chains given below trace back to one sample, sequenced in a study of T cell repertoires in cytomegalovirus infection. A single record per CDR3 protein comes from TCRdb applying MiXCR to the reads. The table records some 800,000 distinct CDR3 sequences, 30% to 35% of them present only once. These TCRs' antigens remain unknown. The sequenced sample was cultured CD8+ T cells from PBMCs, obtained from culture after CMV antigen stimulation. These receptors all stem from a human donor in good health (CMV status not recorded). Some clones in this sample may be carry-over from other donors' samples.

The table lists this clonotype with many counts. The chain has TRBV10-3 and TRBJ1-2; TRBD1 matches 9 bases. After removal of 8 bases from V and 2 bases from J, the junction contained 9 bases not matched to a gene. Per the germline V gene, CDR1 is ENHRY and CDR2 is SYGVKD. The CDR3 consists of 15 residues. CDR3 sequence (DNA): TGTGCCATCGCGGTGGGACAGGGAAAAAACTATGGCTACACCTTC. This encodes CAIAVGQGKNYGYTF.

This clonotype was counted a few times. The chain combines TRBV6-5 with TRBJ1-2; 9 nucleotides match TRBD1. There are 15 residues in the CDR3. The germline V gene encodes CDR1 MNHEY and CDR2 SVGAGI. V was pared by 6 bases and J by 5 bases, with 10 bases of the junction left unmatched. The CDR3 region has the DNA TGTGCCAGCAGAGATCCGGGACAGGGAGGTTATGGCTACACCTTC. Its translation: CASRDPGQGGYGYTF.

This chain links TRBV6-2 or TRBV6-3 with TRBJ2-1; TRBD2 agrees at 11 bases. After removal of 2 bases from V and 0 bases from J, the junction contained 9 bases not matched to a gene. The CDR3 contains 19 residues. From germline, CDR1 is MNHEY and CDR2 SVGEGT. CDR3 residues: CASSYVGLAGLSSYNEQFF. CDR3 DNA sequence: TGTGCCAGCAGTTACGTTGGACTAGCGGGCTTAAGCTCCTACAATGAGCAGTTCTTC.

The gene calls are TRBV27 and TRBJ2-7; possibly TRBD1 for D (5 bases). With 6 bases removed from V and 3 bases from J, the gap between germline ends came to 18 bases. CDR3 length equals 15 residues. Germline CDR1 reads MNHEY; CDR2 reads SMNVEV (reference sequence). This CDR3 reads CASRPGIELYYEQYF. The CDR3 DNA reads TGTGCCAGCAGGCCAGGGATCGAATTATACTACGAGCAGTACTTC.

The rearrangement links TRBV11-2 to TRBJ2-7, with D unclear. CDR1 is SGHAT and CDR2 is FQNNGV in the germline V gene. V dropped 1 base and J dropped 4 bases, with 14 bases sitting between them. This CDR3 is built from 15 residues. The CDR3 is CASSLAGVRVYEQYF. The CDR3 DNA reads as TGTGCCAGCAGCTTAGCTGGGGTCCGCGTGTACGAGCAGTACTTC. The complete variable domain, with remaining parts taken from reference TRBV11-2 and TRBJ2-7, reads EAGVAQSPRYKIIEKRQSVAFWCNPISGHATLYWYQQILGQGPKLLIQFQNNGVVDDSQLPKDRFSAERLKGVDSTLKIQPAKLEDSAVYLCASSLAGVRVYEQYFGPGTRLTVT.

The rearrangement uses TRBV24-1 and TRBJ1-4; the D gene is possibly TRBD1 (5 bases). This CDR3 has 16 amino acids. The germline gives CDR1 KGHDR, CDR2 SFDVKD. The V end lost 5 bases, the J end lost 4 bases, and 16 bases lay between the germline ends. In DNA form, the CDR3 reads TGTGCCACCAGTGGCCCAGAAAGGGACGGTAATGAAAAACTGTTTTTT. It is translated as CATSGPERDGNEKLFF.

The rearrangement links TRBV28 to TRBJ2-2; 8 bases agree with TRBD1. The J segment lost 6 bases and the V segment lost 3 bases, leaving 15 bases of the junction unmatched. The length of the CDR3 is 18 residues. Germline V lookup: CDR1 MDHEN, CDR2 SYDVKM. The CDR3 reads CASSFLILYGQGAGELFF. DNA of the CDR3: TGTGCCAGCAGTTTCCTTATCCTTTACGGACAGGGCGCCGGGGAGCTGTTTTTT.

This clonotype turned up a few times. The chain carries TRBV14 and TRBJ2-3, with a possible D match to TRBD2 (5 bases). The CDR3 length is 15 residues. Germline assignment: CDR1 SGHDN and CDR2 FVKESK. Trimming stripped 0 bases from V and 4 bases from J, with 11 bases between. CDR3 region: CASSQERASPDTQYF. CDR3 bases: TGTGCCAGCAGCCAAGAGCGGGCCAGCCCAGATACGCAGTATTTT.

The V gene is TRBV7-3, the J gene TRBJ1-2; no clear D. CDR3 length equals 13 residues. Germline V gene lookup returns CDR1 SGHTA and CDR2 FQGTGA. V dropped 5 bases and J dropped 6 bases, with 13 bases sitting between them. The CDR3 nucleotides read TGTGCCAGCAGCCCGGAGCCCGCCCATGGCTACACCTTC. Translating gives CASSPEPAHGYTF.

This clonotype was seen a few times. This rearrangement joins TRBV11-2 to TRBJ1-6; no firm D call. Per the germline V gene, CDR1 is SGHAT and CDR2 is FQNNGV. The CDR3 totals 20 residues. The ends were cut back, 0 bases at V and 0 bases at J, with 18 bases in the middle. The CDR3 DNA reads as TGTGCCAGCAGCTTAGATCATCTCTGGACCTCGAGCTCCTATAATTCACCCCTCCACTTT. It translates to CASSLDHLWTSSSYNSPLHF.

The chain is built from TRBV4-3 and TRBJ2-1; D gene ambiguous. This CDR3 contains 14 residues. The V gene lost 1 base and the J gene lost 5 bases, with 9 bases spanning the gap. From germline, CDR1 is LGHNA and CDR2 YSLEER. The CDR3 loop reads CASSQAQHDNEQFF. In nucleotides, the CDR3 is TGCGCCAGCAGCCAAGCTCAACATGACAATGAGCAGTTCTTC.

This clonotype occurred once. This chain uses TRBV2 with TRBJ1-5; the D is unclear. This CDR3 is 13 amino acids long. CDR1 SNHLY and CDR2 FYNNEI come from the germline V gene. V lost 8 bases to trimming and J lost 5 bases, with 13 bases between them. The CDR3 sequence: CASGPNAYQPQHF. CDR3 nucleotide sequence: TGTGCCAGCGGGCCCAATGCGTATCAGCCCCAGCATTTT.

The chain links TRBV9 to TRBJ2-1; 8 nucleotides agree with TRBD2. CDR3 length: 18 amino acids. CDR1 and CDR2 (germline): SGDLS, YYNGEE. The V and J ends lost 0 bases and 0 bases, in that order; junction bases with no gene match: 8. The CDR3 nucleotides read TGTGCCAGCAGCGTAGGGAGCGGGGGCGCAAGCTCCTACAATGAGCAGTTCTTC. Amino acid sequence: CASSVGSGGASSYNEQFF.

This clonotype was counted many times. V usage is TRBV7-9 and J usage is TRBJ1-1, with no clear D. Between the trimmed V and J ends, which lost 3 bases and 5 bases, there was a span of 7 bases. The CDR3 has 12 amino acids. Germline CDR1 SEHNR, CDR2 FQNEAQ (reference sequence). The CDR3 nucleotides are TGTGCCAGCAGCTTCAAGGGAACTGAAGCTTTCTTT. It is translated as CASSFKGTEAFF.

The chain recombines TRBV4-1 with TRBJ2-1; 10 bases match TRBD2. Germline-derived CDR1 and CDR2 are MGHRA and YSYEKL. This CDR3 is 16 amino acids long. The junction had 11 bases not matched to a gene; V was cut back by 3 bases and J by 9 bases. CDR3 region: CASSQEGAGGQIEQFF. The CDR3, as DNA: TGCGCCAGCAGCCAGGAAGGAGCGGGGGGGCAAATTGAGCAGTTCTTC.

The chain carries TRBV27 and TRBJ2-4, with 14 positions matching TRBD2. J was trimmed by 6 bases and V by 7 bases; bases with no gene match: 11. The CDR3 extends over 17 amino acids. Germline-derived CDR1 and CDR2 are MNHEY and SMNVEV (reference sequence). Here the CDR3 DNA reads TGTGCCAGCAAGTTAACGACTAGCGGGGGGGCAGGAAACATTCAGTACTTC. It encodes CASKLTTSGGAGNIQYF.